This T cell receptor beta chain was sequenced during a study of control samples from healthy donors and cancer patients (dated by TCRdb to between 2020 and 2021). The library was built by means of the immunoSEQ multiplex PCR assay. The table was pulled from immuneACCESS by TCRdb, which kept in-frame rearrangements only. Such tables lose some clones; where checked, under half of the loss comes from unresolved V genes, and the rest has no known cause. Here the sample has around 150,000 clones; under 96% occur a single time. The ten top clones hold just over 1% of the sample. This clone was picked up one time. The target of this receptor is not known. Base qualities are missing; no much larger clone stands one base away. Measured from the cysteine to the phenylalanine, the CDR3 is 12 residues long. Only the CDR3 portion is preserved as DNA: 36 bases, with reading frame beginning at the first base. The V and J ends are trimmed by 8 bases and 6 bases, leaving 16 bases between them. The germline V gene encodes CDR1 GTSNPN and CDR2 SVGIG (reference sequence).

The sequence was obtained from a woman in her twenties or thirties in good health. The chain joins TRBV30 to TRBJ1-2; a weak D assignment points to TRBD1 (5 bases agree). Sequencing used blood. The CDR3 has the sequence CAVGLGGDGYTF. The nucleotide sequence is given as TGTGCCGTTGGACTGGGGGGGGATGGCTACACCTTC.